These T cell receptor beta chains were read from a single sample in a study of identical twins. TCRdb re-derived calls from the 5' RACE reads in MiXCR, one entry per CDR3 protein. The sample has roughly 250,000 distinct CDR3 sequences, more than 12% seen once. The specimen sequenced was memory (CD45RO+) T cells sorted from blood. These receptors originate from a woman aged 18-30 years in good health. Each CDR3 is given with its conserved first and last residue. The D gene is left open where the match is weak. The listing skips clone size in some rows; elsewhere it reads once, few, many or a size class.

j_gene,v_gene,abundance,d_gene,CDR3nt,CDR3aa
TRBJ1-1,TRBV7-2,-,-,TGTGCCAGCAGCTTCACCGGTAGTAACACTGAAGCTTTCTTT,CASSFTGSNTEAFF
TRBJ2-1,TRBV20-1,-,-,TGCAGTACTCTGAGACTAGCCTACAATGAGCAGTTCTTC,CSTLRLAYNEQFF
TRBJ2-3,TRBV24-1,-,-,TGTGCCACCAGTGTCGGCGGCACAGATACGCAGTATTTT,CATSVGGTDTQYF
TRBJ2-5,TRBV11-2,-,-,TGTGCCAGCAGCCCCCGCAGTAGGGTCGGAGAGGAGACCCAGTACTTC,CASSPRSRVGEETQYF
TRBJ2-3,TRBV20-1,-,-,TGCAGTGCCAAGCCACTCGCGGGGACTAGCACAGATACGCAGTATTTT,CSAKPLAGTSTDTQYF
TRBJ2-5,TRBV20-1,few,-,TGCAGTGCTAGAGTGAGGGGGGCCGCGACCCAGTACTTC,CSARVRGAATQYF
TRBJ2-1,TRBV6-2/TRBV6-3,few,TRBD2,TGTGCCAGCAGTTACCCTTCTAGCGGGGAATCCTACAATGAGCAGTTCTTC,CASSYPSSGESYNEQFF
TRBJ2-1,TRBV7-9,-,-,TGTGCCAGCATCCTAGGGATAGCAAATGAGCAGTTCTTC,CASILGIANEQFF
TRBJ2-3,TRBV5-1,few,-,TGCGCCAGCAGCCCCATGGCCCGGACGTACACAGATACGCAGTATTTT,CASSPMARTYTDTQYF
TRBJ2-7,TRBV6-1,few,-,TGTGCCAGCGGGGGACAGCGGGTTCCCTACGAGCAGTACTTC,CASGGQRVPYEQYF
TRBJ2-1,TRBV3-1,-,TRBD2,TGTGCCACCACCCCGCCGCTCGAGGGCGGGAGGGAGGACAATGAGCAGTTCTTC,CATTPPLEGGREDNEQFF
TRBJ2-1,TRBV24-1,-,-,TGTGCCACCAGTGCTCAGCCGAGCAATGAGCAGTTCTTC,CATSAQPSNEQFF
TRBJ1-5,TRBV5-1,-,-,TGCGCCAGCAGCTTAGAGGGAAATACTCAGCCCCAGCATTTT,CASSLEGNTQPQHF
TRBJ2-1,TRBV5-6,-,TRBD2,TGTGCCAGCAGCTTCTATAGCGGGGGTGTGAGTGAGCAGTTCTTC,CASSFYSGGVSEQFF
TRBJ2-4,TRBV14,few,TRBD1,TGTGCCAGCAGCCAACCGACAGGGAACAAAAACATTCAGTACTTC,CASSQPTGNKNIQYF
TRBJ1-6,TRBV20-1,few,-,TGCAGTGCTAGGACAGACAGGTCTAATTCACCCCTCCACTTT,CSARTDRSNSPLHF
TRBJ2-3,TRBV6-1,few,-,TGTGCCAGCAGTGAGCTGGGGGAGGCAGATACGCAGTATTTT,CASSELGEADTQYF
TRBJ2-7,TRBV4-3,many,-,TGCGCCAGCAGCCAAGATCTAGGGTCCCATCCCTACGAGCAGTACTTC,CASSQDLGSHPYEQYF
TRBJ2-2,TRBV7-9,-,-,TGTGCCAGCAGCCAAAAGCTCGCGGTAAACACCGGGGAGCTGTTTTTT,CASSQKLAVNTGELFF
TRBJ2-1,TRBV20-1,-,TRBD2,TGCAGTGCTAGAGGGGGAGGAGCTAGCGGGAGAACCTACAATGAGCAGTTCTTC,CSARGGGASGRTYNEQFF
TRBJ2-3,TRBV29-1,-,TRBD2,TGCAGCGTCCGAGGGAGGGTTTTTTCCACAGATACGCAGTATTTT,CSVRGRVFSTDTQYF
TRBJ2-5,TRBV20-1,few,TRBD2,TGCAGTGCTCGATCTTTCACTAGCGGGAGGGAAGAGACCCAGTACTTC,CSARSFTSGREETQYF
TRBJ2-3,TRBV5-4,few,TRBD2,TGTGCCAGCAGCTTGTATGCGGGAGGGCGCACAGATACGCAGTATTTT,CASSLYAGGRTDTQYF
TRBJ2-7,TRBV10-3,few,TRBD2,TGTGCCATCAGTGAGTTGGCATCTAGCGGACTGGGCGAGCAGTACTTC,CAISELASSGLGEQYF
TRBJ1-2,TRBV6-5,few,-,TGTGCCAGCAGTTACATGGACCAGGACTATGGCTACACCTTC,CASSYMDQDYGYTF
TRBJ1-2,TRBV5-4,-,-,TGTGCCAGCAGCTTCGACGGGAAGTATGGCTACACCTTC,CASSFDGKYGYTF
TRBJ2-1,TRBV14,few,-,TGTGCCAGCAGCCCCTACTGGGGGCACAATGAGCAGTTCTTC,CASSPYWGHNEQFF
TRBJ1-1,TRBV18,many,-,TGTGCCAGCTCACGGGGTTTGGACACTGAAGCTTTCTTT,CASSRGLDTEAFF
TRBJ2-2,TRBV11-2,-,-,TGTGCCAGCAGCCCCACGTCCGGGGAGCTGTTTTTT,CASSPTSGELFF
TRBJ2-4,TRBV2,-,-,TGTGCCAGCAGGCTAGAGGGGCTGCCCAAAAACATTCAGTACTTC,CASRLEGLPKNIQYF
TRBJ2-3,TRBV6-4,many,TRBD2,TGTGCCAGCAGTGAAGGCGAGGGAGGGGCAGATACGCAGTATTTT,CASSEGEGGADTQYF
TRBJ1-6,TRBV9,few,-,TGTGCCAGCAGCGTAGAAGTCCGTTCACCCCTCCACTTT,CASSVEVRSPLHF
TRBJ2-7,TRBV10-3,-,TRBD2,TGTGCCATCAGTGCCCTAGCGGGGGGGCCCTACGAGCAGTACTTC,CAISALAGGPYEQYF
TRBJ2-7,TRBV4-3,few,-,TGCGCCAGCAGCCCCGGGCAGCTGAACGAGCAGTACTTC,CASSPGQLNEQYF
TRBJ1-6,TRBV6-5,few,TRBD1,TGTGCCAGCAGTTTGTTGGACAGGGCGAATTCACCCCTCCACTTT,CASSLLDRANSPLHF
TRBJ2-1,TRBV12-3/TRBV12-4,few,-,TGTGCCAGCAGCACCGGGGGCTACAATGAGCAGTTCTTC,CASSTGGYNEQFF
TRBJ2-7,TRBV29-1,few,-,TGCAGCGTTGAAGATTTAGGAGGCTACGAGCAGTACTTC,CSVEDLGGYEQYF
TRBJ1-1,TRBV6-6,few,-,TGTGCCAGCAGTTTGCCGGACACTGAAGCTTTCTTT,CASSLPDTEAFF
TRBJ1-2,TRBV12-3/TRBV12-4,few,-,TGTGCCAGCAGTAGGAATACTGGCTACACCTTC,CASSRNTGYTF
TRBJ1-2,TRBV6-5,-,-,TGTGCCAGCAGTTCATGGACCGGCGGGGCTGGCTACACCTTC,CASSSWTGGAGYTF
TRBJ2-3,TRBV12-3/TRBV12-4,-,TRBD2,TGTGCCAGCAGTTTCCGACTAGCGGGGGTCACAGATACGCAGTATTTT,CASSFRLAGVTDTQYF
TRBJ2-5,TRBV6-5,-,-,TGTGCCAGCAGTTACTCTGGCCTAAAAGAGACCCAGTACTTC,CASSYSGLKETQYF
TRBJ2-1,TRBV5-1,few,TRBD1,TGCGCCAGCAGCCGAGGGACAGCCGTCTACAATGAGCAGTTCTTC,CASSRGTAVYNEQFF
TRBJ2-7,TRBV18,few,TRBD1,TGTGCCAGCTCACCAAACAGGGGCCCCTACGAGCAGTACTTC,CASSPNRGPYEQYF
TRBJ1-1,TRBV24-1,-,-,TGTGCCACCCTGGACCCTTGGGACACTGAAGCTTTCTTT,CATLDPWDTEAFF
TRBJ1-1,TRBV12-3/TRBV12-4,-,-,TGTGCCAGCAGGTTTCCGTACCTCGGACGGGGAGGAGACACTGAAGCTTTCTTT,CASRFPYLGRGGDTEAFF
TRBJ1-1,TRBV20-1,few,-,TGCAGTGCTAGGAACGGGGGGGCGCAAAACACTGAAGCTTTCTTT,CSARNGGAQNTEAFF
TRBJ1-1,TRBV12-3/TRBV12-4,few,-,TGTGCCAGCAGTACGCGACAGACGGCTTTCTTT,CASSTRQTAFF
TRBJ2-2,TRBV6-5,-,TRBD2,TGTGCCAGCAGTTTGCGGGAGGTAACCGGGGAGCTGTTTTTT,CASSLREVTGELFF
TRBJ2-2,TRBV19,-,-,TGTGCCAGTACGCGCGGGGGCGCGAACACCGGGGAGCTGTTTTTT,CASTRGGANTGELFF
TRBJ1-2,TRBV12-3/TRBV12-4,many,-,TGTGCCAGCGCGACAGCAGGATATGGCTACACCTTC,CASATAGYGYTF
TRBJ2-5,TRBV10-3,-,-,TGTGCCGGCCGGGGCGTCTTACAAGAGACCCAGTACTTC,CAGRGVLQETQYF
TRBJ1-2,TRBV4-3,-,-,TGCGCCAGCAGCTACAGGGATCTTTCCGATGGCTACACCTTC,CASSYRDLSDGYTF